The 18 T cell receptor beta chains given below trace back to one sample, sequenced in a study of T cell repertoires in cytomegalovirus infection. Each CDR3 protein is one row after TCRdb ran MiXCR on the reads. The sample yields 300,000 or so distinct CDR3 sequences, about 25% seen once. Sequences were obtained from PBMCs. These receptors all come from a human donor in good health (CMV status not recorded). Some clones in this sample may be carry-over from other donors' samples.

In this sample, this clonotype turned up many times. This chain connects TRBV7-2 to TRBJ2-1; a possible D gene is TRBD1 (5 bases). The germline V and J ends were trimmed by 4 bases and 12 bases, with 13 bases remaining between them. The CDR3 runs 12 residues. CDR1 is SGHTA, CDR2 FQGNSA, per germline. The DNA for the CDR3 is TGTGCCAGCAGCTCCCCAGGGCTCCCGCAGTTCTTC. The encoded protein is CASSSPGLPQFF.

This chain uses TRBV28 with TRBJ2-1; 7 nucleotides line up with TRBD1. This CDR3 has 17 residues. J lost 4 bases, V lost 5 bases, and 14 bases had no gene match. Germline loops: CDR1 MDHEN, CDR2 SYDVKM. The CDR3 DNA is TGTGCCAGCAGTCAAATCAAACAGGGGAAGTCGTACAATGAGCAGTTCTTC. This translates into CASSQIKQGKSYNEQFF.

In this sample, this clonotype turned up a few times. J is TRBJ2-1 and V is TRBV20-1; D possibly matches TRBD1 or TRBD2 (7 bases each). Trimming stripped 7 bases from V and 0 bases from J, with 13 bases between. The CDR3 has 14 residues. CDR1 is DFQATT and CDR2 is SNEGSKA in the germline V gene (reference sequence). The CDR3 spells CSGSGDSSYNEQFF. The CDR3, as DNA: TGCAGTGGCAGCGGGGACAGCTCCTACAATGAGCAGTTCTTC.

The rearrangement links TRBV20-1 to TRBJ2-1; 11 nucleotides match TRBD2. CDR3 length equals 15 residues. The germline V gene encodes CDR1 DFQATT and CDR2 SNEGSKA (reference sequence). J lost 8 bases, V lost 6 bases, and 12 bases had no gene match. CDR3 nucleotide sequence: TGCAGTGCCCTACCACTAGCGGGAGTAGGCGATGAGCAGTTCTTC. Its protein product is CSALPLAGVGDEQFF.

This clonotype appeared many times. This sequence joins TRBV12-3 or TRBV12-4 and TRBJ2-2; weak D call: TRBD2 (5 bases). The ends were cut back, 3 bases at V and 3 bases at J, with 14 bases in the middle. The CDR3 consists of 16 residues. CDR3 loop: CASSFISFGDTGELFF. CDR3 coding DNA: TGTGCCAGCAGTTTCATTTCTTTCGGGGACACCGGGGAGCTGTTTTTT.

In its sample, this clonotype was seen a few times. CDR3 DNA sequence: TGTGCCAGCAGTCCCGGGCCCGGCTGGGGCGGCTACACCTTC. This sequence encodes CASSPGPGWGGYTF. The chain is built from TRBV12-3 or TRBV12-4 and TRBJ1-2; a possible D gene is TRBD1 (5 bases). The CDR3 is 14 amino acids. Trimming pared 5 bases from V and 8 bases from J, leaving 18 bases between.

This clonotype appeared a single time. The chain carries TRBV20-1 and TRBJ2-6; perhaps D is TRBD1 or TRBD2 (5 bases each). Between the trimmed V and J ends, which lost 7 bases and 0 bases, there was a span of 16 bases. Germline V gene lookup returns CDR1 DFQATT and CDR2 SNEGSKA (reference sequence). The CDR3 covers 16 residues. The CDR3 loop is CSVETRGRSGANVLTF. The CDR3 coding sequence is TGCAGTGTTGAAACTAGGGGACGCTCTGGGGCCAACGTCCTGACTTTC.

The chain recombines TRBV28 with TRBJ2-5, with 9 bases aligning to TRBD2. Germline V gene sequence: CDR1 MDHEN, CDR2 SYDVKM. This CDR3 has 16 amino acids. Trimming took 3 bases from V and 1 from J; bases not matched to a gene: 6. CDR3 residues: CASSFRREGPQETQYF. The CDR3 coding sequence is TGTGCCAGCAGTTTCCGGCGGGAGGGCCCCCAAGAGACCCAGTACTTC.

The gene calls are TRBV10-3 and TRBJ1-1, with D perhaps matching TRBD1 (5 bases). The CDR3 is 14 amino acids. Trimming shortened V by 3 bases and J by 1 base, and 9 bases separated the two germline ends. Germline CDR1 is ENHRY and CDR2 is SYGVKD. The DNA of the CDR3 is TGTGCCATCAGTGAACCCGGACAGAACACTGAAGCTTTCTTT. Amino acid sequence: CAISEPGQNTEAFF.

This clonotype showed up just a few times. The chain is built from TRBV6-1 and TRBJ1-5; D uncertain. Germline CDR1 MNHNS, CDR2 SASEGT. The CDR3 is 14 residues long. V lost 6 bases and J 0 bases, leaving 9 bases between the germline ends. The CDR3: CASRKGDSNQPQHF. As DNA, the CDR3 is TGTGCCAGCAGAAAGGGTGATAGCAATCAGCCCCAGCATTTT.

The CDR3 here is CSATTRQGANYGYTF. CDR3 coding DNA: TGCAGTGCTACCACCCGACAGGGAGCTAACTATGGCTACACCTTC. The chain has TRBV20-1 and TRBJ1-2; 7 bases fit TRBD1. V was clipped by 4 bases and J by 0 bases; unmatched bases: 8. The CDR3 extends over 15 amino acids. CDR1 is DFQATT, CDR2 SNEGSKA, per germline (reference sequence).

V gene TRBV5-4 combines with J gene TRBJ2-2; weak D call: TRBD2 (6 bases). The CDR3 runs 15 residues. Germline lookup yields CDR1 SGHNT and CDR2 YYREEE (reference sequence). V shed 2 bases and J shed 4 bases, with 12 bases lying between them. The CDR3 spells CASSFGTVRTGELFF. CDR3 DNA: TGTGCCAGCAGCTTCGGGACTGTCCGCACCGGGGAGCTGTTTTTT. Using reference TRBV5-4 and TRBJ2-2 for the parts outside the CDR3, the full variable domain is ETGVTQSPTHLIKTRGQQVTLRCSSQSGHNTVSWYQQALGQGPQFIFQYYREEENGRGNFPPRFSGLQFPNYSSELNVNALELDDSALYLCASSFGTVRTGELFFGEGSRLTVL.

The chain has TRBV30 and TRBJ2-3, with 12 bases identical to TRBD2. V gave up 8 bases and J gave up 1 base; unmatched junction bases: 13. From germline, CDR1 is GTSNPN and CDR2 SVGIG (reference sequence). CDR3 length: 17 residues. DNA of the CDR3: TGTGCCCGTGGACTAGCGGGAACCACCCTTCGCACAGATACGCAGTATTTT. Translation: CARGLAGTTLRTDTQYF.

CDR3 loop: CASSPGLGLGANVLTF. In DNA form, the CDR3 reads TGCGCCAGCAGCCCGGGACTGGGGCTTGGGGCCAACGTCCTGACTTTC. The chain carries TRBV5-1 and TRBJ2-6; possibly TRBD2 for D (6 bases). Germline-derived CDR1 and CDR2 are SGHRS and YFSETQ. V was pared by 4 bases and J by 3 bases, with 14 bases between. This CDR3 is 16 amino acids long.

This clonotype was counted ten times or more. This chain connects TRBV28 to TRBJ2-3, with D possibly being TRBD2 (5 bases). CDR1 is MDHEN and CDR2 is SYDVKM in the germline V gene. The CDR3 totals 14 residues. Trimming took off 6 bases at V and 2 bases at J, with 12 bases between the two ends. Here the CDR3 reads CASRQGLVTDTQYF. The CDR3 nucleotides read TGTGCCAGCAGACAAGGACTCGTCACAGATACGCAGTATTTT.

This clonotype has only a few counts. The chain uses TRBV19 and TRBJ2-7; D is undetermined. Germline lookup yields CDR1 LNHDA and CDR2 SQIVND (reference sequence). Deletions cut 5 bases from V and 0 bases from J, with 17 bases between. The CDR3 extends over 16 amino acids. CDR3 DNA sequence: TGTGCCAGTAGTCAACAAGGAGAGCCTAGCTCCTACGAGCAGTACTTC. Protein product: CASSQQGEPSSYEQYF.

The V call is TRBV20-1, the J call TRBJ2-4; D is uncertain. In germline, CDR1 is DFQATT, CDR2 SNEGSKA (reference sequence). The CDR3 runs to 16 residues. V lost 1 base, J lost 0 bases, and 13 bases lay in between. CDR3 region: CSARAGLEIAKNIQYF. CDR3 nucleotides: TGCAGTGCTAGAGCCGGTCTCGAGATAGCCAAAAACATTCAGTACTTC.

This clonotype was picked up a small number of times. The chain is built from TRBV7-2 and TRBJ1-3, with unresolved D. Germline V gene sequence: CDR1 SGHTA, CDR2 FQGNSA. The CDR3 has 14 amino acids. V was cut by 1 base and J by 6 bases, with 10 bases left in between. CDR3 loop: CASSLGVSENTIYF. The CDR3 DNA reads as TGTGCCAGCAGCTTAGGGGTGTCGGAAAACACCATATATTTT. Looking up the rest from reference TRBV7-2 and TRBJ1-3 gives the full variable domain: GAGVSQSPSNKVTEKGKDVELRCDPISGHTALYWYRQSLGQGLEFLIYFQGNSAPDKSGLPSDRFSAERTGGSVSTLTIQRTQQEDSAVYLCASSLGVSENTIYFGEGSWLTVV.